These T cell receptor beta chains were read from a single sample in a study of cytomegalovirus exposure and HLA in healthy donors. Generated by immunoSEQ multiplex PCR, the TCRdb table keeps only in-frame clones and is missing some. Of around 170,000 clones in the sample, 65% to 90% were seen once. Input material: PBMCs. The receptor source for this set is a man aged 40-50 years in good health and CMV-seropositive. Both conserved end residues are part of each CDR3. A D gene is named only where the DNA matches it firmly. The listing skips clone size in some rows; elsewhere it reads once, few, many or a size class.

d_call	j_call	cdr3_length	v_call	clone_size	cdr3_aa	cdr3_nt
-	TRBJ1-1	14	TRBV6-5	-	CASRLLAERTEAFF	TGTGCCAGCAGACTACTAGCGGAGCGTACTGAAGCTTTCTTT
TRBD1	TRBJ2-1	15	TRBV5-6	-	CASRRDRDYYNEQFF	TGTGCCAGCAGGAGGGACAGGGATTACTACAATGAGCAGTTCTTC
TRBD1	TRBJ2-7	18	TRBV7-9	few	CASSGPGTGGRSSYEQYF	TGTGCCAGCAGCGGACCCGGGACAGGGGGCCGGAGCTCCTACGAGCAGTACTTC
TRBD1	TRBJ2-5	15	TRBV10-1	-	CASSESGDSQETQYF	TGCGCCAGCAGTGAGTCGGGGGACAGCCAAGAGACCCAGTACTTC
TRBD2	TRBJ2-5	16	TRBV18	-	CASSLGFSGGTETQYF	TGTGCCAGCTCCCTCGGATTTAGCGGGGGGACAGAGACCCAGTACTTC
TRBD2	TRBJ2-7	15	TRBV4-1	-	CASSSQTSGGHEQYF	TGCGCCAGCAGCTCCCAGACTAGCGGGGGCCACGAGCAGTACTTC
TRBD1	TRBJ2-7	15	TRBV9	-	CASSINLPGQGEQYF	TGTGCCAGCAGCATCAATTTGCCGGGACAGGGCGAGCAGTACTTC
TRBD2	TRBJ2-3	16	TRBV5-1	-	CASSPLAGSSTDTQYF	TGCGCCAGCAGCCCTTTAGCGGGGAGCAGCACAGATACGCAGTATTTT
TRBD1	TRBJ1-1	15	TRBV7-9	-	CASSPRDREWGEAFF	TGTGCCAGCAGCCCAAGAGACAGGGAGTGGGGTGAAGCTTTCTTT
TRBD1	TRBJ2-1	15	TRBV2	-	CASREGQGKLNEQFF	TGTGCCAGCAGGGAGGGACAGGGGAAACTCAATGAGCAGTTCTTC
-	TRBJ2-5	15	TRBV2	-	CASSEHRSYQETQYF	TGTGCCAGCAGTGAACACAGGTCGTACCAAGAGACCCAGTACTTC
TRBD2	TRBJ2-5	17	TRBV9	-	CASSVGGLAGGQETQYF	TGTGCCAGCAGCGTAGGAGGGCTAGCGGGGGGGCAAGAGACCCAGTACTTC
-	TRBJ2-5	11	TRBV7-9	-	CASTNAVHQYF	TGTGCCAGCACCAACGCGGTTCACCAGTACTTC
TRBD1	TRBJ1-1	12	TRBV2	-	CASPDRVTEAFF	TGTGCCAGCCCGGACAGGGTGACTGAAGCTTTCTTT
-	TRBJ2-7	14	TRBV6-5	-	CASSYSNGLYEQYF	TGTGCCAGCAGTTACTCGAATGGACTCTACGAGCAGTACTTC
-	TRBJ1-1	13	TRBV5-1	-	CASSRVLNTEAFF	TGCGCCAGCAGCCGCGTATTGAACACTGAAGCTTTCTTT
TRBD1	TRBJ2-2	14	TRBV14	-	CASSRKGAPGELFF	TGTGCCAGCAGCCGGAAGGGGGCGCCCGGGGAGCTGTTTTTT
-	TRBJ1-6	13	TRBV9	-	CASSRGNNSPLHF	TGTGCCAGCAGCCGGGGGAATAATTCACCCCTCCACTTT
TRBD1	TRBJ1-2	12	TRBV5-1	-	CASSQDRDGYTF	TGCGCCAGCAGCCAGGACAGGGACGGCTACACCTTC
TRBD1	TRBJ1-2	13	TRBV6-6	-	CASSRQGRYGYTF	TGTGCCAGCAGTCGACAGGGCCGCTATGGCTACACCTTC
-	TRBJ1-5	14	TRBV4-3	-	CASSQMFGDQPQHF	TGCGCCAGCAGCCAAATGTTCGGGGATCAGCCCCAGCATTTT
TRBD1	TRBJ2-5	14	TRBV5-4	-	CASSSGQGLETQYF	TGTGCCAGCAGCTCCGGACAGGGGTTAGAGACCCAGTACTTC
TRBD1	TRBJ1-1	15	TRBV30	-	CAWSVPRQGRTEAFF	TGTGCCTGGAGTGTGCCCCGACAGGGGAGAACTGAAGCTTTCTTT
-	TRBJ2-7	15	TRBV7-9	once	CASSLNTLRLAEQYF	TGTGCCAGCAGCTTAAATACATTGAGACTTGCCGAGCAGTACTTC
-	TRBJ1-4	15	TRBV28	few	CASSFSGSFDEKLFF	TGTGCCAGCAGTTTTTCAGGGTCTTTTGATGAAAAACTGTTTTTT